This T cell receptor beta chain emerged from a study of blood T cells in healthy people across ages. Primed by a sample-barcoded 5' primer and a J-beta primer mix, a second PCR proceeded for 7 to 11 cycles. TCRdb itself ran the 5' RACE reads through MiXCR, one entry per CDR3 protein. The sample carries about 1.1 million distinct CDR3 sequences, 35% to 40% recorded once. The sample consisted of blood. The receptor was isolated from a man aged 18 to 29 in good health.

This chain's CDR3 is CASSPGTEFTGELFF. CDR3 in DNA: TGTGCCAGCAGCCCCGGGACAGAGTTCACCGGGGAGCTGTTTTTT. This chain joins TRBV12-3 or TRBV12-4 and TRBJ2-2, with 7 bases lining up with TRBD1. This CDR3 region has 15 residues. J gave up 4 bases and V 6 bases, and 8 bases lay outside the gene matches.